This T cell receptor (beta chain) comes out of a study of T cells after yellow fever vaccination. This clonotype was seen repeatedly, ten times or more. One junction end does not reproduce the germline sequence, and a read error may be involved. A 5'RACE template-switching step, the method used to make TCR cDNA, added a universal primer site and UMIs. From the 5' RACE reads, TCRdb called clonotypes with MiXCR, one entry per CDR3 protein. The data contain 250,000 to 400,000 distinct CDR3 sequences, 4.1% of them singletons. Germline CDR1 SNHLY, CDR2 FYNNEI. This CDR3 comprises 13 residues. The receptor's source is a man younger than 30 who received the YFV17D yellow fever vaccine. The chain uses TRBV2 and TRBJ1-4, with D uncertain. Sample: PBMCs, taken 5 days after the yellow fever booster vaccination. CDR3 in amino acids: CASAPGIERRRLF. As DNA, the CDR3 is TGTGCCAGCGCCCCAGGTATCGAAAGGCGCCGGCTTTTT.